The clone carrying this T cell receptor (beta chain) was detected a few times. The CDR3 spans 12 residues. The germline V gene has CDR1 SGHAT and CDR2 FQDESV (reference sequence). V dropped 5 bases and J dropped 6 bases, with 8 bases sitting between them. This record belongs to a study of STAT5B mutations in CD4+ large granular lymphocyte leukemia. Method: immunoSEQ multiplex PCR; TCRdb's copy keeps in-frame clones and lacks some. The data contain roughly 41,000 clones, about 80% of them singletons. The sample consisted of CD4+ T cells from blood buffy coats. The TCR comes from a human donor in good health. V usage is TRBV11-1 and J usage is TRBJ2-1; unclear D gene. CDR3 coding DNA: TGTGCCAGCAGCCTTGACTTCAATGAGCAGTTCTTC. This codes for CASSLDFNEQFF.